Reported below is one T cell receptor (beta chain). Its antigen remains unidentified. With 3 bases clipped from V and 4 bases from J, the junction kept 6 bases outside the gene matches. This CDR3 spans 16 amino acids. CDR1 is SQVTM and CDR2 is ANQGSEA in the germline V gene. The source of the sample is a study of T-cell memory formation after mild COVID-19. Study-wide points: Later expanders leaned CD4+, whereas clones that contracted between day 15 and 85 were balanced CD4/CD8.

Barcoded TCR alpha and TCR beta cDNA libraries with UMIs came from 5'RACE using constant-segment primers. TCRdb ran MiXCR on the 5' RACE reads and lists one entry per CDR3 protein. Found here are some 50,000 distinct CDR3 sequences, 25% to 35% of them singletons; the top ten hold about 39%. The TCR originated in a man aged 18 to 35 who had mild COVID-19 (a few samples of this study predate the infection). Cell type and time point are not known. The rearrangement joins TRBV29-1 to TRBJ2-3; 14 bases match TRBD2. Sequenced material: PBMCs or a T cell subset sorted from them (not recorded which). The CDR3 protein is CSVDGLAGGRADTQYF. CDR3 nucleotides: TGCAGCGTTGACGGACTAGCGGGGGGTAGGGCAGATACGCAGTATTTT.